This T cell receptor (beta chain) was sequenced during a study of identical twins. General study findings and limits: Insertions were reduced in abundant cord blood beta clonotypes but not in memory repertoires. Zero-insertion analyses were open to partial confounding by invariant MAIT and iNKT cells.

This clonotype was seen a few times. The antigen is unknown. TCRdb re-called the 5' RACE reads with MiXCR, one entry per CDR3 protein. This sample yields some 1,600,000 distinct CDR3 sequences, of which about 32% are seen a single time; about 0.27% belongs to the top ten. The CDR3 is 14 residues long. V dropped 0 bases and J dropped 4 bases, with 9 bases sitting between them. Germline CDR1 is KGHSH and CDR2 is LQKENI. The receptor was derived from a newborn girl in good health. V usage is TRBV18 and J usage is TRBJ1-1; TRBD1 is a possible D gene (5 bases). Material: cord blood. The CDR3 DNA is TGTGCCAGCTCACCACCGGGGGTCCCCACTGAAGCTTTCTTT. Translated, it gives CASSPPGVPTEAFF.